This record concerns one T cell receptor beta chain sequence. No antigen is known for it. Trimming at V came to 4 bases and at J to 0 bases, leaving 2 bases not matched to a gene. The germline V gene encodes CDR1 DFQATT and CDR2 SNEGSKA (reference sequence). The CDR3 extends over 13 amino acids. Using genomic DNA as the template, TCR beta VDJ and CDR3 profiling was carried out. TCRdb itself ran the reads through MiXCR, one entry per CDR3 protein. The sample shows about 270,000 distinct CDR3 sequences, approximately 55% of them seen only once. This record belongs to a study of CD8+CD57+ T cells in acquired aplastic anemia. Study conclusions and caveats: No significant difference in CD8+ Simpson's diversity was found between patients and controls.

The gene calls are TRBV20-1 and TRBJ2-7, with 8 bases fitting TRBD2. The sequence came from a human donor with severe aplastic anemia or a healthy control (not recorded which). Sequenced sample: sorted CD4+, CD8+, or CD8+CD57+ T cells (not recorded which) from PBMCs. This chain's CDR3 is CSAIAGHSYEQYF. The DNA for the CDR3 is TGCAGTGCTATAGCGGGACACTCCTACGAGCAGTACTTC.